The rows below give T cell receptor beta chains drawn from one sample of a study of cytomegalovirus exposure and HLA in healthy donors. Method: immunoSEQ multiplex PCR; TCRdb's copy keeps in-frame clones and lacks some. The sample holds some 130,000 clones; around 81% are singletons and the top ten take 1.8%. Specimen: PBMCs. These TCRs come from a woman between 50 and 59 years old in good health and CMV-seronegative. Both conserved end residues are part of each CDR3. The order of the fields is clone size, J gene, D gene, V gene, CDR3 DNA, CDR3 protein. The D gene is left open where the match is weak. Rows give clone size only sometimes, using once, few, many, or a class for an expanded clone.

>NA|TRBJ1-1|NA|TRBV7-6
TGTGCCAGCAGCCCGCCCAGGGGAAGGACTGAAGCTTTCTTT
CASSPPRGRTEAFF
>NA|TRBJ1-1|NA|TRBV14
TGTGCCAGCAGCCATTGGAGTTATACTGAAGCTTTCTTT
CASSHWSYTEAFF
>NA|TRBJ2-5|NA|TRBV7-2
TGTGCCAGCAGCTTAGCCCGGGAGACCCAGTACTTC
CASSLARETQYF
>NA|TRBJ2-3|TRBD2|TRBV25-1
TGTGCCAGCAGTCCCGGGACTAGCGGGAGGGTTAGCACAGATACGCAGTATTTT
CASSPGTSGRVSTDTQYF
>NA|TRBJ2-5|TRBD2|TRBV7-6
TGTGCCAGCAGCCTTAGCGGGAGAAAAGAGACCCAGTACTTC
CASSLSGRKETQYF
>NA|TRBJ1-5|TRBD1|TRBV7-2
TGTGCCAGCAGCTCCGCAGGGGGCGCTCAGCCCCAGCATTTT
CASSSAGGAQPQHF
>NA|TRBJ1-1|TRBD1|TRBV6-6
TGTGCCAGCACCGCGGACAGGAAATCTTTCTTT
CASTADRKSFF
>NA|TRBJ1-1|TRBD1|TRBV7-8
TGTGCCAGCAGCCAGAGGACAGGGGGAAACACTGAAGCTTTCTTT
CASSQRTGGNTEAFF
>NA|TRBJ2-6|TRBD1|TRBV5-1
TGCGCCAGCAGCTTGGGGGGACAGGGCTTCTCTGGGGCCAACGTCCTGACTTTC
CASSLGGQGFSGANVLTF
>NA|TRBJ1-2|NA|TRBV15
TGTGCCACCAGCAGAGATATCAGGGTGGGCCAAAGCGTTTATGGCTACACCTTC
CATSRDIRVGQSVYGYTF
>NA|TRBJ1-5|TRBD1|TRBV28
TGTGCCAGCACCTCCGACAGGGTTTCAAGCGGCAATCAGCCCCAGCATTTT
CASTSDRVSSGNQPQHF
>NA|TRBJ1-1|TRBD1|TRBV28
TGTGCCAGCAGTTTACCTGACAGGGACCGTGAAGCTTTCTTT
CASSLPDRDREAFF
>NA|TRBJ1-1|TRBD1|TRBV30
TGTGCCTGGGGGACAGGGACTGAAGCTTTCTTT
CAWGTGTEAFF
>NA|TRBJ1-4|TRBD1|TRBV4-3
TGCGCCAGCAGCCAAGGTGGGGGACAGGGGTTTAATGAAAAACTGTTTTTT
CASSQGGGQGFNEKLFF
>NA|TRBJ2-3|TRBD1|TRBV5-4
TGTGCCAGCAGCTTCCGGGACAGGGGCACAGATACGCAGTATTTT
CASSFRDRGTDTQYF
>NA|TRBJ2-3|TRBD2|TRBV29-1
TGCAGCGTTGATTCTCTGGCGGGAGGACCAGATACGCAGTATTTT
CSVDSLAGGPDTQYF
>few|TRBJ1-1|NA|TRBV9
TGTGCCAGCAGCGTAGGTAGCCTAGGGAACACTGAAGCTTTCTTT
CASSVGSLGNTEAFF
>few|TRBJ1-1|TRBD1|TRBV5-1
TGCGCCAGCAGCTATGGACAGGGGGCGGACACTGAAGCTTTCTTT
CASSYGQGADTEAFF
>NA|TRBJ1-5|TRBD1|TRBV7-2
TGTGCCAGCAGCTACCGGACAGGGCCTTATAGCAATCAGCCCCAGCATTTT
CASSYRTGPYSNQPQHF
>NA|TRBJ1-2|TRBD1|TRBV6-6
TGTGCCAGCACCCAGACAGGGGTAGGTGGCTACACCTTC
CASTQTGVGGYTF
>NA|TRBJ1-1|NA|TRBV15
TGTGCCACCAGCAGAGATGAGTCAGGGAAGGTTTTCTTT
CATSRDESGKVFF
>NA|TRBJ1-1|NA|TRBV7-2
TGTGCCAGCAGCTTAGGCCTAGCCGACACTGAAGCTTTCTTT
CASSLGLADTEAFF
>NA|TRBJ1-2|NA|TRBV25-1
TGTGCCAGCAGTGACAGGGTCGATGGCTACACCTTC
CASSDRVDGYTF
>NA|TRBJ1-1|NA|TRBV18
TGTGCCAGCTCACCATTACAGGGCCTGGACACTGAAGCTTTCTTT
CASSPLQGLDTEAFF